This TCR beta chain came from a study of cytomegalovirus exposure and HLA in healthy donors. PCR primers comprised 60 Vbeta and 13 Jbeta primers. Here immunoSEQ multiplex PCR was the method, and the copy in TCRdb shows in-frame clones only, minus some. The sample records under 200,000 clones, 80% being singletons. This sequence originates from a male donor in good health and CMV-seropositive. Material: PBMCs.

In DNA form, the CDR3 reads TGTGCCAGCAGCTTAGGGGGAGGGCTTCGGGACAGGCGATACAATGAGCAGTTCTTC. Translation gives CASSLGGGLRDRRYNEQFF. The chain is built from TRBV11-1 and TRBJ2-1; weak D call: TRBD1 (8 bases). The CDR3 is made up of 19 amino acids. From germline, CDR1 is SGHAT and CDR2 FQDESV (reference sequence). Between the trimmed V and J ends, which lost 1 base and 4 bases, there was a span of 23 bases.